This T cell receptor (beta chain) emerged from a study of Ad26.COV2.S vaccination and SARS-CoV-2 variants. Study as a whole: The Ad26.COV2.S arm of the COV1001 trial was where the donor was placed. Once, or twice with 56 days between doses, Ad26.COV2.S was given intramuscularly. Study-level points and caveats: Substantial post-vaccination breadth of spike-specific CD8+ and CD4+ T cell responses was reported.

The treatment: around 19 received Ad26.COV2.S at low or high dose, single or two shots; several received placebo; per-sample allocation not given. Day 63 after the first vaccine or placebo injection was the time point for sampling. Points on this clone: Its matching antigen is unknown.

TCRdb keeps only in-frame clones here, not all; method: immunoSEQ multiplex PCR. Altogether approximately 300,000 clones are present, approximately 80% being singletons, with the ten largest covering about 2.1%. The sequence came from a person between 18 and 59 years old who received the Ad26.COV2.S COVID-19 vaccine or a placebo. The specimen comprised peripheral blood, sampled in a trial of Ad26.COV2.S vaccine versus placebo.

The CDR3 here is CASSGASGYHGYTF. In nucleotides, the CDR3 is TGTGCCAGCAGCGGAGCCTCAGGTTACCATGGCTACACCTTC. The chain uses TRBV13 and TRBJ1-2; no firm D call. CDR3 length equals 14 residues. Trimming took 5 bases from V and 6 from J, leaving 16 bases between them. CDR1 and CDR2 (germline): PRHDT, FYEKMQ (reference sequence).